Listed below are T cell receptor beta chains from one sample, sequenced in a study of cytomegalovirus exposure and HLA in healthy donors. TCRdb's copy holds only in-frame clones and misses some; the assay was immunoSEQ multiplex PCR. Among some 170,000 clones listed, around nine tenths were seen once. The sequencing input was PBMCs. Receptors originate from a man aged 18-30 years in good health and CMV-seropositive. CDR3s include the opening cysteine and the closing phenylalanine or tryptophan. The D gene is left open where the match is weak. The size entry is marked missing in some rows and otherwise reads once, few, many or a size class.

DNA: TGCGCCAGCAGCCAGGCCTTCGGGAGGGCCGGGAATGAGCAGTTCTTC
CDR3: CASSQAFGRAGNEQFF
V: TRBV4-3
size: -
J: TRBJ2-1
D: TRBD2

DNA: TGTGCCAGCAGACCATATAGCAATCAACCCCAGCATTTT
CDR3: CASRPYSNQPQHF
V: TRBV2
size: once
J: TRBJ1-5
D: -

DNA: TGTGCCAGCAGCGTCGGGACTAGCGGTTACAATGAGCAGTTCTTC
CDR3: CASSVGTSGYNEQFF
V: TRBV9
size: -
J: TRBJ2-1
D: TRBD2

DNA: TGTGCCAGCAGCTTAGGTAGAAACACTGAAGCTTTCTTT
CDR3: CASSLGRNTEAFF
V: TRBV7-2
size: -
J: TRBJ1-1
D: -

DNA: TGCGCCAGCAGTGCCGCGGGAGGAAAGTGGAATGAGCAGTTCTTC
CDR3: CASSAAGGKWNEQFF
V: TRBV10-1
size: -
J: TRBJ2-1
D: TRBD2

DNA: TGTGCCAGCGGCCCGGACAGGGAAAACACCATATATTTT
CDR3: CASGPDRENTIYF
V: TRBV9
size: -
J: TRBJ1-3
D: TRBD1

DNA: TGTGCCAGCAGCGGACAGGGGAGGTGTCTCTTC
CDR3: CASSGQGRCLF
V: TRBV6-5
size: -
J: TRBJ1-2
D: TRBD1

DNA: TGTGCCTGGAACCTGGGGACAGGGACTGTTGAAGCTTTCTTT
CDR3: CAWNLGTGTVEAFF
V: TRBV30
size: -
J: TRBJ1-1
D: TRBD1

DNA: TGTGCCAGCAGTTTATTCGGGACAGGGTTCAATCAGCCCCAGCATTTT
CDR3: CASSLFGTGFNQPQHF
V: TRBV28
size: -
J: TRBJ1-5
D: TRBD1

DNA: TGTGCCACCAGCGCAACCGGGACTAGCAGCGAGCAGTACTTC
CDR3: CATSATGTSSEQYF
V: TRBV15
size: -
J: TRBJ2-7
D: TRBD2

DNA: TGCAGTGCCGAGGGGAACACTGAAGCTTTCTTT
CDR3: CSAEGNTEAFF
V: TRBV20-1
size: -
J: TRBJ1-1
D: -

DNA: TGTGCCAGCAGCCCAGCCGGGACAGGGTTGGGCTTATACGAGCAGTACTTC
CDR3: CASSPAGTGLGLYEQYF
V: TRBV7-9
size: -
J: TRBJ2-7
D: TRBD1

DNA: TGTGCCAGCAGCCCCGGGGGGGCCGGGGATACGCAGTATTTT
CDR3: CASSPGGAGDTQYF
V: TRBV4-2
size: -
J: TRBJ2-3
D: TRBD2

DNA: TGTGCCAGCTCACCACCATCAGGCAGTGTGGGCGGCTACACCTTC
CDR3: CASSPPSGSVGGYTF
V: TRBV18
size: once
J: TRBJ1-2
D: -

DNA: TGTGCCATCAGTGAGTCACGGACTAGGGCCCTAAGCTCCTACAATGAGCAGTTCTTC
CDR3: CAISESRTRALSSYNEQFF
V: TRBV10-3
size: once
J: TRBJ2-1
D: TRBD2

DNA: TGTGCCAGCAGCTTAGGACGAGCCTACGAGCAGTACTTC
CDR3: CASSLGRAYEQYF
V: TRBV13
size: once
J: TRBJ2-7
D: -

DNA: TGTGCCAGCAGCTTCGGGACAGGGGTGAACGAGCAGTACTTC
CDR3: CASSFGTGVNEQYF
V: TRBV7-9
size: -
J: TRBJ2-7
D: TRBD1

DNA: TGTGCCAGCAGCCCCGTCCAGGGTTCCTGGCCTCATGGCTACACCTTC
CDR3: CASSPVQGSWPHGYTF
V: TRBV11-2
size: -
J: TRBJ1-2
D: -

DNA: TGTGCCAGCAGCCTGGGGGGGGGATACGTGAACACTGAAGCTTTCTTT
CDR3: CASSLGGGYVNTEAFF
V: TRBV5-4
size: -
J: TRBJ1-1
D: -